This passage covers 32 T cell receptor beta chains from one sample sequenced in a study of long-term antiretroviral therapy in people with HIV. The assay used was immunoSEQ (version v3.0), run at survey level. Sequencing was performed with immunoSEQ multiplex PCR; in TCRdb, only in-frame clones are kept and a portion is missing. Here the sample spans around 23,000 clones, under 90% being singletons. The sequences come from unsorted PBMCs, collected at the start of antiretroviral therapy, before treatment. The receptors originated from a woman aged 18-29 years with HIV.

This clone was recorded a few times. The gene calls are TRBV28 and TRBJ1-2; D gene ambiguous. The CDR3 loop spans 15 amino acids. With 2 bases removed from V and 7 bases from J, the gap between germline ends came to 17 bases. Germline values: CDR1 MDHEN, CDR2 SYDVKM. The CDR3 nucleotides read TGTGCCAGCAGTTTACTTACTGATCTCCCGAGTGGCTACACCTTC. This translates into CASSLLTDLPSGYTF.

The chain couples TRBV28 to TRBJ1-2; TRBD1 might be the D (5 bases). The CDR3 has 15 amino acids. Germline values: CDR1 MDHEN, CDR2 SYDVKM. The germline V and J ends were trimmed by 6 bases and 7 bases, with 21 bases remaining between them. Written as DNA, the CDR3 is TGTGCCAGCAGGGCCCCCAGGGAAGGTGTGAGTGGCTACACCTTC. Protein: CASRAPREGVSGYTF.

CDR3 loop: CAWSEDRQGALAYEKLFF. The CDR3 DNA follows: TGTGCCTGGAGTGAAGATAGACAGGGGGCTTTGGCTTACGAAAAACTGTTTTTT. The V and J genes are TRBV30 and TRBJ1-4; 10 nucleotides align to TRBD1. J gave up 8 bases and V 1 base, and 16 bases lay outside the gene matches. Germline V CDR1 and CDR2: GTSNPN, SVGIG (reference sequence). CDR3 length: 18 residues.

On this clone itself: Sequence at one end of the junction differs from germline and may be a read error. The rearrangement uses TRBV6-5 and TRBJ2-7; D is unresolved. Germline CDR1 reads MNHEY; CDR2 reads SVGAGI. This CDR3 is built from 10 residues. The CDR3 is CASPGNEQYF. In DNA, the CDR3 is TGCGCCTCCCCTGGGAACGAGCAGTACTTC.

This chain uses TRBV11-1 with TRBJ1-6, with D unresolved. Trimming pared 5 bases from V and 4 bases from J, leaving 18 bases between. Germline V gene data show CDR1 as SGHAT and CDR2 as FQDESV (reference sequence). The CDR3 is made up of 17 amino acids. The CDR3 sequence: CASSDRHSPTYNSPLHF. The CDR3 DNA sequence: TGTGCCAGCAGCGACCGACATTCGCCTACATATAATTCACCCCTCCACTTT.

Here the CDR3 DNA reads TGTGCCAGCAGCTTAACGGGGGGGCCTGGCACAGATACGCAGTATTTT. The encoded protein is CASSLTGGPGTDTQYF. The chain has TRBV7-2 and TRBJ2-3; TRBD2 aligns across 8 bases. The CDR3 loop spans 16 amino acids. The V segment lost 2 bases and the J segment 1 base; nucleotides outside the gene matches: 5. Germline CDR1 reads SGHTA; CDR2 reads FQGNSA.

The sample holds a few counts of this clone. CDR3 in DNA: TGTGCCAGCAGTAGTTGGAGGGGTAACTACGAGCAGTACTTC. Protein sequence: CASSSWRGNYEQYF. The rearrangement links TRBV27 to TRBJ2-7, with D possibly TRBD2 on 6 matching bases. Germline CDR1 is MNHEY and CDR2 is SMNVEV (reference sequence). V dropped 5 bases and J dropped 3 bases, with 14 bases sitting between them. This CDR3 is 14 amino acids long.

This chain uses TRBV11-1 with TRBJ2-7; tentative D call: TRBD2 (6 bases). The CDR3 has 13 residues. The germline V gene encodes CDR1 SGHAT and CDR2 FQDESV (reference sequence). V was shortened by 6 bases and J by 8 bases, with 17 bases between the two germline ends. CDR3 sequence (DNA): TGTGCCAGCAGTCCCCCGGGGGTCGAGAAGCAGTACTTC. Protein sequence: CASSPPGVEKQYF.

V is TRBV2 and J is TRBJ1-6; D not certain. V was shortened by 10 bases and J by 7 bases, with 14 bases between the two germline ends. This CDR3 is 13 amino acids long. Per the germline V gene, CDR1 is SNHLY and CDR2 is FYNNEI. CDR3 in amino acids: CATQAAANSPLHF. The CDR3 nucleotides read TGTGCCACCCAAGCAGCTGCCAATTCACCCCTCCACTTT.

The CDR3 sequence is CSARPDYEQYF. CDR3 in DNA: TGCAGTGCTAGGCCAGATTACGAGCAGTACTTC. This chain links TRBV20-1 with TRBJ2-7, with unresolved D. Trimming removed 3 bases from V and 4 bases from J, with 7 bases in between. This CDR3 region has 11 residues. CDR1 DFQATT and CDR2 SNEGSKA come from the germline V gene (reference sequence).

The rearrangement links TRBV30 to TRBJ1-1; 12 nucleotides line up with TRBD1. V was pared by 1 base and J by 8 bases, with 8 bases of the junction left unmatched. The germline V gene encodes CDR1 GTSNPN and CDR2 SVGIG (reference sequence). CDR3 length: 15 residues. CDR3 amino acids: CAWSAPGQGAKEAFF. DNA of the CDR3: TGTGCCTGGAGTGCACCGGGACAGGGGGCAAAGGAAGCTTTCTTT.

This chain connects TRBV5-5 to TRBJ1-1; no clear D. This CDR3 spans 13 amino acids. The V end was cut by 2 bases, the J end by 5 bases, with 10 bases between. Germline CDR1 is SGHKS and CDR2 is YYEKEE (reference sequence). CDR3 nucleotides: TGTGCCAGCAGCTTTCGGGGAACGACTGAAGCTTTCTTT. As protein: CASSFRGTTEAFF.

The V and J genes are TRBV6-5 and TRBJ1-1, with no clear D. The CDR3 is 15 amino acids. The germline V and J ends were trimmed by 2 bases and 4 bases, with 14 bases remaining between them. Looked up from germline, CDR1 is MNHEY and CDR2 is SVGAGI. The CDR3 is CASSYSLLDGTEAFF. CDR3 sequence (DNA): TGTGCCAGCAGTTACAGTTTACTGGATGGCACTGAAGCTTTCTTT.

In DNA, the CDR3 is TGTGCCAGTAGTCTTCTGGGACCTCAAGCAGAGCAGTACTTC. It encodes CASSLLGPQAEQYF. The chain recombines TRBV19 with TRBJ2-7; D may be TRBD1 or TRBD2 (5 bases each). Germline V lookup: CDR1 LNHDA, CDR2 SQIVND (reference sequence). The CDR3 length is 14 residues. Trimming took off 5 bases at V and 7 bases at J, with 18 bases between the two ends.

The chain links TRBV27 to TRBJ2-7; D is ambiguous. Trimming left V 2 bases short and J 2 bases short, with 10 bases between. Germline V lookup: CDR1 MNHEY, CDR2 SMNVEV (reference sequence). This CDR3 has 14 amino acids. CDR3 DNA sequence: TGTGCCAGCAGTTTAGGGGTACTCCCCTACGAGCAGTACTTC. Residues: CASSLGVLPYEQYF.

This clone is labeled medium-sized. The rearrangement links TRBV4-3 to TRBJ2-7, with TRBD1 as a possible D gene (7 bases). The CDR3 is made up of 15 amino acids. Germline V gene data show CDR1 as LGHNA and CDR2 as YSLEER. V was cut by 1 base and J by 4 bases, with 14 bases left in between. CDR3 coding DNA: TGCGCCAGCAGCCAAGCCCCAGGGGGAGGATACGAGCAGTACTTC. This encodes CASSQAPGGGYEQYF.

This sequence joins TRBV7-9 and TRBJ2-6, with D possibly being TRBD1 (5 bases). The V and J ends lost 3 bases and 0 bases respectively, with 9 bases between them. The CDR3 runs 16 residues. Germline assignment: CDR1 SEHNR and CDR2 FQNEAQ (reference sequence). The CDR3 DNA is TGTGCCAGCAGCTTTATACAGGCCTCTGGGGCCAACGTCCTGACTTTC. Its translation: CASSFIQASGANVLTF.

The rearrangement links TRBV5-1 to TRBJ2-7; 7 positions agree with TRBD1. In germline, CDR1 is SGHRS, CDR2 YFSETQ. V dropped 4 bases and J dropped 0; count of bases not matched to a gene: 7. This CDR3 comprises 15 residues. CDR3 bases: TGCGCCAGCAGCCTACAGGGGTCCCCCTCCTACGAGCAGTACTTC. Translated: CASSLQGSPSYEQYF.

The chain combines TRBV9 with TRBJ1-5, with TRBD1 matching 7 bases. Germline V gives CDR1 SGDLS, CDR2 YYNGEE. This CDR3 region has 15 residues. Trimming cost V 0 bases and J 7 bases; bases outside gene matches: 7. The CDR3 nucleotides read TGTGCCAGCAGCGTAGGGGTAGGGGGCCGGCAGCCCCAGCATTTT. Its translation is CASSVGVGGRQPQHF. The full variable domain, with the rest looked up from reference TRBV9 and TRBJ1-5, is DSGVTQTPKHLITATGQRVTLRCSPRSGDLSVYWYQQSLDQGLQFLIQYYNGEERAKGNILERFSAQQFPDLHSELNLSSLELGDSALYFCASSVGVGGRQPQHFGDGTRLSIL.

This clone was detected once. The chain has TRBV5-1 and TRBJ2-1; no firm D call. The ends were cut back, 6 bases at V and 8 bases at J, with 0 bases in the middle. The V gene's germline CDR1 is SGHRS and CDR2 YFSETQ. The CDR3 has 8 residues. This CDR3 is CASNEQFF. DNA of the CDR3: TGCGCCAGCAATGAGCAGTTCTTC.

This clone was found a few times. This chain connects TRBV7-2 to TRBJ2-3; TRBD2 is a possible D gene (7 bases). The V gene lost 8 bases and the J gene lost 2 bases, with 20 bases spanning the gap. The CDR3 is made up of 16 amino acids. CDR1 SGHTA and CDR2 FQGNSA come from the germline V gene. CDR3 in DNA: TGTGCCAGCGCTAAGGGTCGGGGGGCCCTCACAGATACGCAGTATTTT. This gives the protein CASAKGRGALTDTQYF. Filled out from reference TRBV7-2 and TRBJ2-3, the complete variable domain reads GAGVSQSPSNKVTEKGKDVELRCDPISGHTALYWYRQSLGQGLEFLIYFQGNSAPDKSGLPSDRFSAERTGGSVSTLTIQRTQQEDSAVYLCASAKGRGALTDTQYFGPGTRLTVL.

V and J are TRBV2 and TRBJ1-2, with D uncertain. CDR1 and CDR2 from the germline V gene are SNHLY and FYNNEI. V was cut by 3 bases and J by 7 bases, with 9 bases left in between. The CDR3 loop spans 12 amino acids. The CDR3 DNA reads TGTGCCAGCAGTGAGGGGTGGCGTGGCTACACCTTC. It specifies CASSEGWRGYTF. Full variable domain (rest looked up from reference TRBV2 and TRBJ1-2): EPEVTQTPSHQVTQMGQEVILRCVPISNHLYFYWYRQILGQKVEFLVSFYNNEISEKSEIFDDQFSVERPDGSNFTLKIRSTKLEDSAMYFCASSEGWRGYTFGSGTRLTVV.

The chain combines TRBV2 with TRBJ2-7, with 8 bases fitting TRBD1. CDR1 SNHLY and CDR2 FYNNEI come from the germline V gene. V was clipped by 7 bases and J by 5 bases; unmatched bases: 7. The CDR3 is 13 amino acids. The CDR3, as DNA: TGTGCCAGCAACGGAAAGACAGGGGACGAGCAGTACTTC. This encodes CASNGKTGDEQYF.

This clone appeared a single time. CDR3 loop: CASSPLPAGPEQFF. In DNA, the CDR3 is TGTGCCAGCAGTCCACTCCCCGCGGGGCCTGAGCAGTTCTTC. The chain employs TRBV2 and TRBJ2-1, with a possible D match to TRBD2 (6 bases). CDR3 length equals 14 residues. The germline gives CDR1 SNHLY, CDR2 FYNNEI. V lost 5 bases and J lost 9, with 17 bases in between.

The CDR3 nucleotides read TGCAGCGTCTGGACTTCTACCGGGGAGCTGTTTTTT. This gives the protein CSVWTSTGELFF. The chain carries TRBV29-1 and TRBJ2-2; a possible D gene is TRBD2 (5 bases). This CDR3 has 12 residues. Deletions cut 6 bases from V and 5 bases from J, with 10 bases between. Germline V gene sequence: CDR1 SQVTM, CDR2 ANQGSEA.

V is TRBV5-1 and J is TRBJ1-6, with a tentative D call TRBD1 (5 bases). V was trimmed by 0 bases and J by 7 bases, leaving 11 bases between them. The CDR3 sequence is 15 residues long. Germline lookup yields CDR1 SGHRS and CDR2 YFSETQ. DNA for the CDR3: TGCGCCAGCAGCTTGGAGGGGACGGGGAATTCACCCCTCCACTTT. Protein: CASSLEGTGNSPLHF.

This rearrangement joins TRBV13 to TRBJ2-5; the match to TRBD1 covers 7 bases. The CDR3 totals 16 residues. Germline loops: CDR1 PRHDT, CDR2 FYEKMQ (reference sequence). V was pared by 5 bases and J by 2 bases, with 11 bases of the junction left unmatched. CDR3 sequence reads: CASSATRDSGQETQYF. The CDR3 bases are TGTGCCAGCAGCGCTACCCGGGACAGCGGACAAGAGACCCAGTACTTC.

This chain joins TRBV28 and TRBJ2-5; D gene unclear. The CDR3 is 11 amino acids. CDR1 MDHEN and CDR2 SYDVKM come from the germline V gene. V lost 7 bases, J lost 2 bases, and 5 bases lay in between. The CDR3 coding sequence is TGTGCCAGCACGGTACAAGAGACCCAGTACTTC. Its protein is CASTVQETQYF.

The chain recombines TRBV28 with TRBJ1-5; possibly TRBD1 for D (5 bases). Deletions cut 3 bases from V and 5 bases from J, with 8 bases between. Looked up from germline, CDR1 is MDHEN and CDR2 is SYDVKM. The CDR3 is 13 residues long. The CDR3 nucleotides are TGTGCCAGCAGTTTGGGACTCTATCAGCCCCAGCATTTT. Translation: CASSLGLYQPQHF.

This sequence joins TRBV18 and TRBJ1-1; perhaps TRBD1 as D (5 bases). From germline, CDR1 is KGHSH and CDR2 LQKENI. The CDR3 loop spans 13 amino acids. V gave up 6 bases and J gave up 6 bases, with 14 bases separating them. CDR3 sequence reads: CASSPLGGAEAFF. The CDR3 DNA is TGTGCCAGCTCTCCCTTGGGGGGGGCTGAAGCTTTCTTT.

This clone has a handful of counts. The chain employs TRBV18 and TRBJ1-2; 7 nucleotides line up with TRBD1. With 2 bases clipped from V and 3 bases from J, the junction kept 0 bases outside the gene matches. The V gene's germline CDR1 is KGHSH and CDR2 LQKENI. The CDR3 extends over 13 amino acids. CDR3 DNA: TGTGCCAGCTCACCAGACAGGGACTATGGCTACACCTTC. This gives the protein CASSPDRDYGYTF.

V gene TRBV6-6 combines with J gene TRBJ1-3, with D perhaps TRBD1 (6 bases). CDR1 is MNHNY, CDR2 SVGAGI, per germline (reference sequence). This CDR3 region has 14 residues. The germline V and J ends were trimmed by 6 bases and 4 bases, with 13 bases remaining between them. The CDR3 spells CASRTGGLGNTIYF. In DNA, the CDR3 is TGTGCCAGCAGAACGGGGGGGCTCGGAAACACCATATATTTT.